This T cell receptor beta chain was sequenced in a study of a mutant IDH1 vaccine in newly diagnosed glioma. The data were produced by immunoSEQ multiplex PCR, yet TCRdb's version contains in-frame clones alone and is incomplete. The sample holds under 45,000 clones, around 84% seen once. The study's findings and limits: Among all patients, vaccine-induced immune responses occurred in 85% to 95%.

Comments on this clone: Its antigen is unknown.

The time point is: week 23, last vaccination. In every dose of vaccine, 300 ug of mutant IDH1 20-mer peptide was given alongside topical imiquimod. The V end was cut by 0 bases, the J end by 9 bases, with 12 bases between. The CDR3 sequence is 14 residues long. Germline lookup yields CDR1 LNHNV and CDR2 YYDKDF (reference sequence). The J gene is TRBJ2-1, the V gene TRBV15; D not resolved. Sequencing was performed on PBMCs, taken from a glioma patient whose treatment included an IDH1 peptide vaccine. The TCR comes from a woman younger than 30 with glioma. Some clones in this sample may be carry-over from other donors' samples. The CDR3 loop is CATSRDLGFSEQFF. The CDR3 DNA reads as TGTGCCACCAGCAGAGATCTGGGCTTCAGTGAGCAGTTCTTC. Together with reference TRBV15 and TRBJ2-1, the CDR3 gives the full variable domain: DAMVIQNPRYQVTQFGKPVTLSCSQTLNHNVMYWYQQKSSQAPKLLFHYYDKDFNNEADTPDNFQSRRPNTSFCFLDIRSPGLGDTAMYLCATSRDLGFSEQFFGPGTRLTVL.